The T cell receptor beta chain described here comes from a study of control samples from healthy donors and cancer patients (dated by TCRdb to between 2020 and 2021). Libraries were constructed by the immunoSEQ multiplex PCR assay. Not all clones reach the TCRdb copy of this immuneACCESS table, which keeps in-frame sequences only. Checked studies attribute under half of the gap to unresolved V genes and leave the rest unexplained. The sample profile shows around 20,000 clones; about four fifths of them were found once. The ten largest account for more than 25% of the sample. From the germline V gene, CDR1 is SGHAT and CDR2 is FQNNGV. Its CDR3 holds 16 amino acids, cysteine through phenylalanine. Only the CDR3 DNA is retained, 48 bases long and in frame from the first base. Germline trimming: 1 base from V, 0 bases from J; junction bases outside gene matches: 4. As to this clone: Which antigen it targets is not known. It has no much larger one-base neighbor in the sample; base qualities were not kept.

The receptor comes from a man at least 80 years old with head and neck cancer. The chain uses TRBV11-2 and TRBJ2-7; 9 nucleotides in the junction match TRBD1. Sequencing was performed on PBMCs. The CDR3 protein is CASSLGQGGASYEQYF. The nucleotide sequence is TGTGCCAGCAGCTTAGGACAGGGGGGCGCCTCCTACGAGCAGTACTTC.